The clone carrying this T cell receptor beta chain occurred a few times. As yet, its antigen is unknown. 13 Jbeta primers and 60 Vbeta primers were used for the PCR. Measured with immunoSEQ multiplex PCR; TCRdb has only the in-frame clones, and not every one. Here the sample spans more than 150,000 clones, approximately 84% being singletons. The sample originates from a study of cytomegalovirus exposure and HLA in healthy donors. This CDR3 has 14 amino acids. CDR1 and CDR2 from the germline V gene are SEHNR and FQNEAQ (reference sequence). General observations from the study: Earlier analysis found most TCR beta V segments productive about 90% or about 30% of the time. Some public TCRs appeared in many individuals, while most sequences were rare. Researchers left out some V segments, among them TRBV6-2 and TRBV6-3, as indistinguishable. Reported performance of the classifier showed diagnosis of cytomegalovirus status with high specificity and sensitivity.

The rearrangement links TRBV7-9 to TRBJ1-1; TRBD1 agrees at 8 bases. The receptor comes from a woman aged 45-65 years in good health and CMV-seropositive. Sequenced sample: PBMCs. CDR3 region: CAVQRGQGGTEAFF. In DNA form, the CDR3 reads TGTGCAGTACAGAGAGGACAGGGCGGCACTGAAGCTTTCTTT.